Listed here are 3 T cell receptor beta chains from one sample, sequenced in a study of blood T cell repertoires in COVID-19. Profiling relied on immunoSEQ multiplex PCR, and the TCRdb table lists in-frame clones only, not all of them. Found here are more than 55,000 clones, 79% of them singletons; the top ten hold over 30%. Sequenced material: peripheral blood. The receptor source for this set is a human donor in a cohort sampled during active COVID-19.

V usage is TRBV28 and J usage is TRBJ2-5; TRBD1 matches 7 bases. V lost 10 bases and J lost 3; bases outside the gene matches: 11. The CDR3 spans 14 residues. In germline, CDR1 is MDHEN, CDR2 SYDVKM. As DNA, the CDR3 is TGTGCCACCCACCTCACGACAGGGAAAGAGACCCAGTACTTC. It codes for CATHLTTGKETQYF.

The chain links TRBV5-6 to TRBJ2-7, with 9 bases aligning to TRBD2. The CDR3 sequence is 14 residues long. Trimming cost V 1 base and J 2 bases; bases outside gene matches: 1. Germline loops: CDR1 SGHDT, CDR2 YYEEEE. Here the CDR3 reads CASSLSGRTYEQYF. The DNA for the CDR3 is TGTGCCAGCAGCTTGAGCGGGAGGACCTACGAGCAGTACTTC.

The chain combines TRBV3-1 (or the pseudogene TRBV3-2) with TRBJ2-1, with 12 bases lining up with TRBD2. Germline V CDR1 and CDR2: LGHDT, YNNKEL (reference sequence). The CDR3 totals 15 residues. Trimming removed 4 bases from V and 7 bases from J; junction bases left unmatched: 5. The DNA for the CDR3 is TGTGCCAGCAGCCTGAGACTAGCGGGAGATAATGAGCAGTTCTTC. It translates to CASSLRLAGDNEQFF.